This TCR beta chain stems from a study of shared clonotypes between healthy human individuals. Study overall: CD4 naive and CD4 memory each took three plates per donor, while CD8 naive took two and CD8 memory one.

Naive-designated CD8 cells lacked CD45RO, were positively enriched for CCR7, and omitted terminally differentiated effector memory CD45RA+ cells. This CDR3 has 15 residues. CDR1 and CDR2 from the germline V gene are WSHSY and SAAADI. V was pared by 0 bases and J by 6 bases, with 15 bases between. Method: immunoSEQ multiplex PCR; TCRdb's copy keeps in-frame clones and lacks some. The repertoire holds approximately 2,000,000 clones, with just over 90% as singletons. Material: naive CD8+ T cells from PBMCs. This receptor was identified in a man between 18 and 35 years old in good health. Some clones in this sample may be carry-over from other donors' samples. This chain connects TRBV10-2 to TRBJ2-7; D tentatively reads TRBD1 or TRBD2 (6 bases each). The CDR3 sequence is CASSESGGGVSEQYF. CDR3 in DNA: TGCGCCAGCAGTGAGTCGGGGGGCGGGGTGAGCGAGCAGTACTTC.